This TCR beta chain was observed in a study of molecular identifiers for immune sequencing clone quantification. Broader study findings: Barcode collisions between identical TCR molecules could shrink estimates of highly expanded clone sizes. In CMV-specific effectors, clones above 20 copies held over 99% of molecules; naive, under 1%.

This clonotype came up once. Its antigen remains unidentified. This CDR3 is 13 amino acids long. Germline CDR1 reads LGHNA; CDR2 reads YSLEER. Trimming left V 5 bases short and J 4 bases short, with 8 bases between. Previously described methods and listed TCR primers produced bulk TCR libraries. One entry per CDR3 protein results from TCRdb running MiXCR on the PCR reads. The sample carries about 510,000 distinct CDR3 sequences, 20% to 25% recorded once. The receptor was isolated from a human donor in good health. Some libraries in this study had Jurkat cell RNA spiked in. The chain couples TRBV4-3 to TRBJ2-2; D is ambiguous. The sample comprised naive CD8+ T cells from blood, with Jurkat cell RNA spiked in. This sample's subset: FACS-sorted CD8+CD4-CCR7+CD45RA+ naive T cells. CDR3 DNA sequence: TGCGCCAGCAGCTCCGAGTTCACCGGGGAGCTGTTTTTT. Its translation: CASSSEFTGELFF.